This entry lists 5 T cell receptor beta chains sequenced from one sample in a study of T cell repertoires in cytomegalovirus infection. TCRdb re-called the reads through MiXCR, storing one row per CDR3 protein. Here the sample spans 450,000 to 600,000 distinct CDR3 sequences, about 11% being singletons. Material for sequencing was PBMCs. Receptor source: a human donor in good health (CMV status not recorded). Some clones in this sample may be carry-over from other donors' samples.

In its sample, this clonotype was seen many times. CDR3 nucleotides: TGTGCCAGTAGCGAACACAGGGGATTGGACTATGGCTACACCTTC. Its protein product is CASSEHRGLDYGYTF. The V call is TRBV19, the J call TRBJ1-2, with TRBD1 matching over 7 bases. The germline V gene has CDR1 LNHDA and CDR2 SQIVND (reference sequence). The ends lost 6 bases at V and 3 bases at J; junction bases unmatched: 10. The CDR3 totals 15 residues.

This clonotype has ten or more counts. The V gene is TRBV2, the J gene TRBJ2-1; D remains ambiguous. The V gene's germline CDR1 is SNHLY and CDR2 FYNNEI. The V end lost 8 bases, the J end lost 5 bases, and 10 bases lay between the germline ends. CDR3 length: 12 residues. The CDR3 DNA follows: TGTGCCAGCCCGAAAGCCGACAATGAGCAGTTCTTC. It yields the protein CASPKADNEQFF.

This clonotype has just a few counts. The chain carries TRBV3-1 and TRBJ1-2; D is possibly TRBD1 (6 bases). The CDR3 sequence is 15 residues long. Between the trimmed V and J ends, which lost 4 bases and 6 bases, there was a span of 18 bases. Germline V gene sequence: CDR1 LGHDT, CDR2 YNNKEL (reference sequence). DNA for the CDR3: TGTGCCAGCAGCCCTCTGCTGACAGGCGGGAATGGCTACACCTTC. It is translated as CASSPLLTGGNGYTF.

The genes are TRBV20-1 and TRBJ2-7; 8 bases are shared with TRBD1. CDR1 DFQATT and CDR2 SNEGSKA come from the germline V gene (reference sequence). Losses at the gene ends were 5 bases for V and 1 base for J; bases not matched to a gene: 4. The CDR3 spans 13 residues. The CDR3 sequence is CSAGQGFSYEQYF. The CDR3 DNA reads as TGCAGTGCTGGACAGGGTTTTTCCTACGAGCAGTACTTC.

In regard to this clonotype: A single base separates this from a much larger clone, so it may be a read error. This rearrangement joins TRBV19 to TRBJ2-7, with D possibly TRBD1 on 6 matching bases. This CDR3 has 14 amino acids. Germline loops: CDR1 LNHDA, CDR2 SQIVND (reference sequence). CDR3 protein: CATSNGQRPNEQYF. In DNA form, the CDR3 reads TGTGCCACTAGTAACGGACAGCGGCCCAACGAGCAGTACTTC.